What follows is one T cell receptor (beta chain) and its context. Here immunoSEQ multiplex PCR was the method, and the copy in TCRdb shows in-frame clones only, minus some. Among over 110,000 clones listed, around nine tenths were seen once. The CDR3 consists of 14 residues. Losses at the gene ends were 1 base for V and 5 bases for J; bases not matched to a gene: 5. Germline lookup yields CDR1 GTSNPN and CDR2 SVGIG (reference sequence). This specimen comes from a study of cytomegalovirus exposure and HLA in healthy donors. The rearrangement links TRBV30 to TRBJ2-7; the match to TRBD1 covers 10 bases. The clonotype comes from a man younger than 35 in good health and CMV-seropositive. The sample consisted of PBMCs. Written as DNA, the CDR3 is TGTGCCTGGAGTGCGGGACAGGGGTTTCACGAGCAGTACTTC. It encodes CAWSAGQGFHEQYF.